The rows below give T cell receptor beta chains drawn from one sample of a study of cytomegalovirus exposure and HLA in healthy donors. The protocol was immunoSEQ multiplex PCR, while the TCRdb copy is restricted to in-frame clones and leaves out a portion. Altogether tens of thousands of clones are present, roughly 76% being singletons, with the ten largest covering around 1.9%. The sample comprised PBMCs. The receptor source for this set is a woman in her 30s in good health and CMV-seronegative. The CDR3 runs from the conserved cysteine through the conserved F or W. D genes are given only for firm matches. The listing skips clone size in some rows; elsewhere it reads once, few, many or a size class.

d_call,clone_size,j_call,v_call,cdr3_nt,cdr3_aa
.,.,TRBJ2-5,TRBV7-3,TGTGCCAGCCGGGAGACCCAGTACTTC,CASRETQYF
.,.,TRBJ1-2,TRBV7-2,TGTGCCAGCAGCTTAGATATAGGGGGTTTGAATGGCTACACCTTC,CASSLDIGGLNGYTF
TRBD1,few,TRBJ2-1,TRBV28,TGTGCCAGCAGTTCCCCTGAAGGGGGCGATGAGCAGTTCTTC,CASSSPEGGDEQFF
TRBD1,few,TRBJ1-4,TRBV11-2,TGTGCCAGCAGGGGGGGGACAGGGTTGGGAGAAAAACTGTTTTTT,CASRGGTGLGEKLFF
TRBD1,.,TRBJ1-2,TRBV6-1,TGTGCCAGCACTCCAACGACAGGGACTAACTATGGCTACACCTTC,CASTPTTGTNYGYTF
TRBD2,.,TRBJ2-3,TRBV12-5,TGTGCTAGTGGTTCGCCTAGCGGAATCACAGATACGCAGTATTTT,CASGSPSGITDTQYF
.,.,TRBJ1-1,TRBV5-1,TGCGCCAGCAGCTTAGGTGCTCCGGGGGACGCTTTCTTT,CASSLGAPGDAFF
.,.,TRBJ2-1,TRBV28,TGTGCCAGCAGTTTTGGACAGCTTACCGAGCAGTTCTTC,CASSFGQLTEQFF
.,.,TRBJ2-3,TRBV18,TGTGCCAGCTCACCACAGTCAATTAGAGCAGATACGCAGTATTTT,CASSPQSIRADTQYF
.,once,TRBJ1-1,TRBV6-1,TGTGCCAGCAGTCGTGGGGGGACTGAAGCTTTCTTT,CASSRGGTEAFF
TRBD2,.,TRBJ2-1,TRBV30,TGTGCCTGGGCCGTCGGGCTAGCGGAGGTTCGCTTCTCCTACAATGAGCAGTTCTTC,CAWAVGLAEVRFSYNEQFF
.,.,TRBJ2-5,TRBV6-5,TGTGCCAGCAGCAATAGCGAGACCCAGTACTTC,CASSNSETQYF
.,few,TRBJ2-3,TRBV18,TGTGCCAGCTCACCACCGAGCGTCCGGACAGATACGCAGTATTTT,CASSPPSVRTDTQYF
TRBD1,.,TRBJ2-5,TRBV5-1,TGCGCCAGCAGCTATCAGACTTCAGGACAGGGGGAAGAGACCCAGTACTTC,CASSYQTSGQGEETQYF
.,few,TRBJ2-5,TRBV27,TGTGCCAGCAGTTCCCTTTACCAAGAGACCCAGTACTTC,CASSSLYQETQYF
TRBD2,few,TRBJ2-1,TRBV7-3,TGTGCCAGCAGCTTAATGGGAGGGCCCAATGAGCAGTTCTTC,CASSLMGGPNEQFF
TRBD2,once,TRBJ2-7,TRBV7-2,TGTGCCAGCAGCGCCGGGACTAGCGGGAGGAACGAGCAGTACTTC,CASSAGTSGRNEQYF
.,.,TRBJ2-5,TRBV29-1,TGCAGCGTTGAAGGGCTTCGGGGGTGGCAAGAGACCCAGTACTTC,CSVEGLRGWQETQYF
TRBD1,.,TRBJ2-7,TRBV5-6,TGTGCCAGCAGCTTAGACAGGGAATGGCTCCGGGAGCAGTACTTC,CASSLDREWLREQYF
TRBD1,.,TRBJ1-1,TRBV5-1,TGCGCCAGCAGCTTGGCCGGGACAGGATACACTGAAGCTTTCTTT,CASSLAGTGYTEAFF
TRBD2,.,TRBJ2-3,TRBV4-1,TGCGCCAGCAGCGACGCCCCGGGAGGAGTCCCAGATACGCAGTATTTT,CASSDAPGGVPDTQYF
.,once,TRBJ1-5,TRBV30,TGTGCCTGGGGATCTAGTGATCAGCCCCAGCATTTT,CAWGSSDQPQHF
.,.,TRBJ2-1,TRBV30,TGTGCCTGGAGGAATCTAGCTTGGAATGAGCAGTTCTTC,CAWRNLAWNEQFF